One and the same sample provided the 2 T cell receptor beta chains below, sequenced in a study of cytomegalovirus exposure and HLA in healthy donors. TCRdb's table, derived via immunoSEQ multiplex PCR, lists solely in-frame clones and lacks some. The sample yields hundreds of thousands of clones, less than 90% seen once. The sequenced sample consisted of PBMCs. All receptors derive from a man aged 18 to 35 in good health and CMV-seropositive.

This sequence joins TRBV27 and TRBJ1-1; no clear D gene. V lost 5 bases and J 0 bases, leaving 10 bases between the germline ends. Germline V CDR1 and CDR2: MNHEY, SMNVEV (reference sequence). This CDR3 has 14 amino acids. The CDR3 loop reads CASSAETLNTEAFF. The CDR3 bases are TGTGCCAGCAGTGCCGAGACATTGAACACTGAAGCTTTCTTT.

This chain connects TRBV5-1 to TRBJ2-1; D possibly corresponds to TRBD2 (6 bases). This CDR3 has 17 amino acids. V lost 0 bases, J lost 4 bases, and 17 bases lay in between. Germline V gene lookup returns CDR1 SGHRS and CDR2 YFSETQ. The DNA for the CDR3 is TGCGCCAGCAGCTTGGCCAATTGGGGACGGGAGTACAATGAGCAGTTCTTC. Its translation: CASSLANWGREYNEQFF.